Listed below are T cell receptor beta chains from one sample, sequenced in a study of blood T cell repertoires in COVID-19. The protocol was immunoSEQ multiplex PCR, while the TCRdb copy is restricted to in-frame clones and leaves out a portion. Counted here are tens of thousands of clones, around nine tenths occurring once; the ten biggest clones make up around 1.6%. Sequenced input: peripheral blood. Receptor source: a man between 50 and 59 years old with acute or convalescent COVID-19. Both conserved end residues are part of each CDR3. The D gene is left open where the match is weak. The size field is filled for only some rows; it gives once, few, many or a size class.

j_gene: TRBJ1-4; abundance: -; v_gene: TRBV4-1; d_gene: -; CDR3aa: CASSHPGSTNEKLFF; CDR3nt: TGCGCCAGCAGCCACCCGGGGTCAACTAATGAAAAACTGTTTTTT
j_gene: TRBJ2-5; abundance: -; v_gene: TRBV9; d_gene: -; CDR3aa: CASSSTPRETQYF; CDR3nt: TGTGCCAGCAGCTCGACCCCGCGGGAGACCCAGTACTTC
j_gene: TRBJ2-2; abundance: -; v_gene: TRBV5-1; d_gene: -; CDR3aa: CANTNEVGELFF; CDR3nt: TGCGCCAACACGAACGAGGTCGGGGAGCTGTTTTTT
j_gene: TRBJ2-1; abundance: -; v_gene: TRBV7-3; d_gene: -; CDR3aa: CASSWGQDNEQFF; CDR3nt: TGTGCCAGCAGCTGGGGACAAGACAATGAGCAGTTCTTC
j_gene: TRBJ2-1; abundance: -; v_gene: TRBV28; d_gene: -; CDR3aa: CASTVVSYNEQFF; CDR3nt: TGTGCCAGCACGGTAGTATCCTACAATGAGCAGTTCTTC
j_gene: TRBJ2-1; abundance: -; v_gene: TRBV27; d_gene: TRBD1; CDR3aa: CASSLLRTGLDNEQFF; CDR3nt: TGTGCCAGCAGTTTATTACGGACAGGCCTTGACAATGAGCAGTTCTTC
j_gene: TRBJ2-2; abundance: -; v_gene: TRBV27; d_gene: TRBD1; CDR3aa: CASSVSRTGVELFF; CDR3nt: TGTGCCAGCAGTGTATCCCGGACAGGGGTGGAGCTGTTTTTT
j_gene: TRBJ1-1; abundance: -; v_gene: TRBV10-1; d_gene: -; CDR3aa: CASSREENTEAFF; CDR3nt: TGCGCCAGCAGTCGGGAAGAGAACACTGAAGCTTTCTTT
j_gene: TRBJ2-1; abundance: -; v_gene: TRBV5-1; d_gene: -; CDR3aa: CASSRGTDTYNEQFF; CDR3nt: TGCGCCAGCAGCCGCGGGACAGACACCTACAATGAGCAGTTCTTC
j_gene: TRBJ1-1; abundance: -; v_gene: TRBV27; d_gene: TRBD1; CDR3aa: CASSFGTGGFEAFF; CDR3nt: TGTGCCAGCAGTTTCGGGACAGGGGGCTTTGAAGCTTTCTTT
j_gene: TRBJ2-1; abundance: -; v_gene: TRBV29-1; d_gene: TRBD2; CDR3aa: CSVEGRSGLAGDNEQFF; CDR3nt: TGCAGCGTTGAAGGGCGCTCGGGACTAGCGGGAGACAATGAGCAGTTCTTC
j_gene: TRBJ1-1; abundance: -; v_gene: TRBV5-4; d_gene: -; CDR3aa: CASSLGRGRLGTEAFF; CDR3nt: TGTGCCAGCAGCTTGGGGCGGGGGAGGTTAGGAACTGAAGCTTTCTTT
j_gene: TRBJ1-2; abundance: -; v_gene: TRBV5-6; d_gene: -; CDR3aa: CASSLSGWDGYTF; CDR3nt: TGTGCCAGCAGCTTGTCAGGGTGGGATGGCTACACCTTC
j_gene: TRBJ2-3; abundance: once; v_gene: TRBV7-2; d_gene: TRBD2; CDR3aa: CASSFSLAGASDTQYF; CDR3nt: TGTGCCAGCAGCTTTAGCCTAGCGGGGGCGTCAGATACGCAGTATTTT
j_gene: TRBJ2-1; abundance: once; v_gene: TRBV27; d_gene: TRBD2; CDR3aa: CASSWGLAGLLNEQFF; CDR3nt: TGTGCCAGCAGTTGGGGACTAGCGGGACTATTGAATGAGCAGTTCTTC
j_gene: TRBJ1-5; abundance: once; v_gene: TRBV2; d_gene: -; CDR3aa: CASRPDSSNQPQHF; CDR3nt: TGTGCCAGCAGACCCGACAGTAGCAATCAGCCCCAGCATTTT
j_gene: TRBJ1-1; abundance: -; v_gene: TRBV5-1; d_gene: TRBD1; CDR3aa: CASDLGQIMNTEAFF; CDR3nt: TGCGCTAGCGACCTGGGACAGATCATGAACACTGAAGCTTTCTTT
j_gene: TRBJ1-5; abundance: -; v_gene: TRBV4-2; d_gene: TRBD1; CDR3aa: CASSHSGTGGSGGNQPQHF; CDR3nt: TGTGCCAGCAGCCACTCCGGGACAGGGGGCTCGGGGGGGAATCAGCCCCAGCATTTT
j_gene: TRBJ2-2; abundance: -; v_gene: TRBV27; d_gene: TRBD2; CDR3aa: CASSRGTSGAGELFF; CDR3nt: TGTGCCAGCAGCCGCGGGACTAGTGGAGCCGGGGAGCTGTTTTTT
j_gene: TRBJ1-6; abundance: -; v_gene: TRBV6-5; d_gene: -; CDR3aa: CASSFQGNNSPLHF; CDR3nt: TGTGCCAGCAGTTTCCAGGGGAATAATTCACCCCTCCACTTT
j_gene: TRBJ2-1; abundance: -; v_gene: TRBV4-1; d_gene: TRBD1; CDR3aa: CASSLSGTGIGNEQFF; CDR3nt: TGCGCCAGCAGCCTCTCCGGGACAGGGATCGGCAATGAGCAGTTCTTC
j_gene: TRBJ1-5; abundance: -; v_gene: TRBV27; d_gene: TRBD1; CDR3aa: CASSGQGAKNQPQHF; CDR3nt: TGTGCCAGCAGTGGACAGGGGGCGAAGAATCAGCCCCAGCATTTT
j_gene: TRBJ2-5; abundance: once; v_gene: TRBV7-2; d_gene: TRBD1; CDR3aa: CASSPYGTGDQETQYF; CDR3nt: TGTGCCAGCAGCCCATATGGGACAGGAGACCAAGAGACCCAGTACTTC
j_gene: TRBJ2-3; abundance: few; v_gene: TRBV28; d_gene: -; CDR3aa: CASSWRTEGTDTQYF; CDR3nt: TGTGCCAGCAGTTGGCGGACGGAGGGCACAGATACGCAGTATTTT
j_gene: TRBJ1-2; abundance: -; v_gene: TRBV28; d_gene: -; CDR3aa: CASSLGGSNYGYTF; CDR3nt: TGTGCCAGCAGTTTAGGGGGGTCTAACTATGGCTACACCTTC
j_gene: TRBJ2-6; abundance: -; v_gene: TRBV6-2/TRBV6-3; d_gene: -; CDR3aa: CASSYEVTGANVLTF; CDR3nt: TGTGCCAGCAGTTACGAGGTTACTGGGGCCAACGTCCTGACTTTC
j_gene: TRBJ1-5; abundance: -; v_gene: TRBV7-2; d_gene: TRBD1; CDR3aa: CASSWNRGVNQPQHF; CDR3nt: TGTGCCAGCAGCTGGAACAGGGGCGTAAATCAGCCCCAGCATTTT
j_gene: TRBJ1-2; abundance: -; v_gene: TRBV9; d_gene: -; CDR3aa: CASSGLLRMWGYTF; CDR3nt: TGTGCCAGCAGTGGCCTCCTTCGAATGTGGGGCTACACCTTC
j_gene: TRBJ1-2; abundance: -; v_gene: TRBV7-2; d_gene: -; CDR3aa: CASSFEALSGYTF; CDR3nt: TGTGCCAGCAGCTTCGAGGCGCTATCTGGCTACACCTTC
j_gene: TRBJ2-1; abundance: -; v_gene: TRBV30; d_gene: TRBD2; CDR3aa: CAWSDYGAGGYNEQFF; CDR3nt: TGTGCCTGGAGCGACTATGGGGCGGGGGGCTACAATGAGCAGTTCTTC
j_gene: TRBJ1-5; abundance: -; v_gene: TRBV5-1; d_gene: TRBD1; CDR3aa: CASSLLLGGAPDEREGYQPQHF; CDR3nt: TGCGCCAGCAGCCTACTGTTAGGGGGCGCCCCCGACGAGAGAGAAGGGTATCAGCCCCAGCATTTT
j_gene: TRBJ2-7; abundance: -; v_gene: TRBV6-2/TRBV6-3; d_gene: TRBD2; CDR3aa: CASSYGGRAYEQYF; CDR3nt: TGTGCCAGCAGTTACGGCGGGAGGGCCTACGAGCAGTACTTC
j_gene: TRBJ1-6; abundance: -; v_gene: TRBV11-2; d_gene: TRBD1; CDR3aa: CASSPTGENSPLHF; CDR3nt: TGTGCCAGCAGCCCGACAGGGGAAAATTCACCCCTCCACTTT
j_gene: TRBJ2-3; abundance: -; v_gene: TRBV28; d_gene: -; CDR3aa: CASSSHGGRTDTQYF; CDR3nt: TGTGCCAGCAGTTCCCATGGTGGGAGAACAGATACGCAGTATTTT
j_gene: TRBJ2-2; abundance: -; v_gene: TRBV9; d_gene: -; CDR3aa: CASSVRGENTGELFF; CDR3nt: TGTGCCAGCAGCGTACGGGGTGAAAACACCGGGGAGCTGTTTTTT
j_gene: TRBJ1-2; abundance: -; v_gene: TRBV30; d_gene: TRBD1; CDR3aa: CAWSAGTGYGYTF; CDR3nt: TGTGCCTGGAGTGCTGGGACAGGGTATGGCTACACCTTC
j_gene: TRBJ1-1; abundance: few; v_gene: TRBV7-9; d_gene: -; CDR3aa: CASHVLGERTEAFF; CDR3nt: TGTGCCAGCCATGTCCTCGGGGAAAGGACTGAAGCTTTCTTT
j_gene: TRBJ2-5; abundance: -; v_gene: TRBV3-1/TRBV3-2; d_gene: -; CDR3aa: CASSHSNAQETQYF; CDR3nt: TGTGCCAGCAGCCACAGTAACGCCCAAGAGACCCAGTACTTC
j_gene: TRBJ2-6; abundance: -; v_gene: TRBV11-2; d_gene: -; CDR3aa: CASSFGRAGANVLTF; CDR3nt: TGTGCCAGCAGCTTTGGGAGAGCTGGGGCCAACGTCCTGACTTTC
j_gene: TRBJ2-2; abundance: -; v_gene: TRBV6-5; d_gene: TRBD2; CDR3aa: CASIWASGNTGELFF; CDR3nt: TGTGCCAGCATATGGGCTAGCGGGAACACCGGGGAGCTGTTTTTT
j_gene: TRBJ2-5; abundance: -; v_gene: TRBV7-6; d_gene: -; CDR3aa: CASSREETQYF; CDR3nt: TGTGCCAGCAGCCGCGAAGAGACCCAGTACTTC
j_gene: TRBJ1-1; abundance: -; v_gene: TRBV28; d_gene: TRBD1; CDR3aa: CASRYGTGMNTEAFF; CDR3nt: TGTGCCAGCAGATACGGGACAGGAATGAACACTGAAGCTTTCTTT
j_gene: TRBJ1-4; abundance: few; v_gene: TRBV4-3; d_gene: -; CDR3aa: CASSQTSGMANEKLFF; CDR3nt: TGCGCCAGCAGCCAAACGTCAGGGATGGCTAATGAAAAACTGTTTTTT
j_gene: TRBJ2-5; abundance: -; v_gene: TRBV6-1; d_gene: TRBD2; CDR3aa: CASRENSWTSGRGLSKETQYF; CDR3nt: TGTGCCAGCAGGGAAAATTCATGGACTAGCGGGAGGGGGCTTTCAAAAGAGACCCAGTACTTC
j_gene: TRBJ2-3; abundance: -; v_gene: TRBV11-1; d_gene: TRBD2; CDR3aa: CASSAGTSGRADTQYF; CDR3nt: TGTGCCAGCAGCGCCGGGACTAGCGGGAGGGCAGATACGCAGTATTTT
j_gene: TRBJ2-7; abundance: -; v_gene: TRBV3-1/TRBV3-2; d_gene: -; CDR3aa: CASSQDLASYEQYF; CDR3nt: TGTGCCAGCAGCCAAGATTTAGCCTCCTACGAGCAGTACTTC
j_gene: TRBJ1-5; abundance: -; v_gene: TRBV28; d_gene: TRBD1; CDR3aa: CASTPTPQGAQPQHF; CDR3nt: TGTGCCAGCACTCCCACTCCTCAGGGGGCTCAGCCCCAGCATTTT
j_gene: TRBJ2-5; abundance: -; v_gene: TRBV4-3; d_gene: TRBD1; CDR3aa: CASSQRQGPGETQYF; CDR3nt: TGCGCCAGCAGCCAACGACAGGGGCCGGGAGAGACCCAGTACTTC
j_gene: TRBJ2-3; abundance: -; v_gene: TRBV4-1; d_gene: TRBD1; CDR3aa: CASSQEDRGRTDTQYF; CDR3nt: TGCGCCAGCAGCCAAGAGGACAGGGGACGCACAGATACGCAGTATTTT
j_gene: TRBJ1-2; abundance: -; v_gene: TRBV2; d_gene: TRBD1; CDR3aa: CASRWDSWYGYTF; CDR3nt: TGTGCCAGCAGATGGGACAGTTGGTATGGCTACACCTTC
j_gene: TRBJ2-7; abundance: -; v_gene: TRBV27; d_gene: -; CDR3aa: CASSLWAGGFYEQYF; CDR3nt: TGTGCCAGCAGTTTATGGGCAGGGGGGTTCTACGAGCAGTACTTC
j_gene: TRBJ1-3; abundance: -; v_gene: TRBV7-2; d_gene: TRBD1; CDR3aa: CASRKLTGGAGNTIYF; CDR3nt: TGTGCCAGCAGAAAGCTAACAGGGGGCGCTGGAAACACCATATATTTT
j_gene: TRBJ2-1; abundance: -; v_gene: TRBV7-2; d_gene: TRBD2; CDR3aa: CASSFSGGSYNEQFF; CDR3nt: TGTGCCAGCAGCTTTTCCGGGGGGAGTTACAATGAGCAGTTCTTC
j_gene: TRBJ2-1; abundance: few; v_gene: TRBV27; d_gene: TRBD2; CDR3aa: CASSSLAGREQFF; CDR3nt: TGTGCCAGCAGTTCACTAGCGGGACGTGAGCAGTTCTTC
j_gene: TRBJ2-1; abundance: -; v_gene: TRBV28; d_gene: TRBD1; CDR3aa: CASSLGQGASYWEQFF; CDR3nt: TGTGCCAGCAGTTTAGGACAGGGGGCGTCTTATTGGGAGCAGTTCTTC
j_gene: TRBJ2-4; abundance: -; v_gene: TRBV4-2; d_gene: TRBD1; CDR3aa: CASSRDREETKNIQYF; CDR3nt: TGTGCCAGCAGCCGGGACAGGGAAGAGACCAAAAACATTCAGTACTTC